This TCR beta chain emerged from a study of Graves' ophthalmopathy and Graves' hyperthyroidism. Study observations and caveats: Blood was where most expanded thyroid clonotypes above 0.001 frequency also turned up. Ophthalmopathy progression was predicted by the model at 60% to 71% sensitivity and approximately 73% specificity.

This clonotype was counted at least ten times. What it binds is unknown. Aged 18 to 65, hyperthyroidism patients had been newly diagnosed, with under 2 months' duration. RNA transcripts served as template for amplifying TCR beta CDR3 sequences. Scientists carried out first-round RT-PCR using HTBI primers and then a second-round multiplex PCR. One entry per CDR3 protein, called by TCRdb with MiXCR from the multiplex PCR reads. The profile shows approximately 540,000 distinct CDR3 sequences, approximately 35% of them singletons. This CDR3 is 13 amino acids long. The germline V and J ends were trimmed by 2 bases and 3 bases, with 8 bases remaining between them. The V gene's germline CDR1 is SGDLS and CDR2 YYNGEE.

The source of this sequence is an adult man with Graves' hyperthyroidism. The specimen was peripheral blood or thyroid tissue (not recorded which). This sequence joins TRBV9 and TRBJ1-1; D call uncertain. CDR3 nucleotides: TGTGCCAGCAGCGTGGAGCCCGACACTGAAGCTTTCTTT. Its translation: CASSVEPDTEAFF.